The table lists the clone carrying this T cell receptor (beta chain) with a few counts. What it binds is unknown. A 5'RACE reaction primed in the constant segment made cDNA libraries of TCR alpha and TCR beta, and these carried sample barcodes and UMIs. One entry per CDR3 protein, called by TCRdb with MiXCR from the 5' RACE reads. The data contain about 150,000 distinct CDR3 sequences, more than 12% of them seen just once; the ten biggest clones take up 11% to 15%. These data belong to a study of T-cell memory formation after mild COVID-19. About the research overall: TCR clusters largely stayed donor specific.

The study, taken as a whole, reports: Memory sampled before infection contained some responding clones, suggesting cross-reactive memory joined. Unconfirmed was the SARS-CoV-2 specificity of second-wave clones that peaked on day 37.

CDR3 length: 16 amino acids. Germline assignment: CDR1 MNHEY and CDR2 SVGAGI. V trimming: 4 bases; J trimming: 6 bases; junction bases outside the gene matches: 6. The sample comprised PBMCs or a T cell subset sorted from them (not recorded which). This sequence originates from an adult woman who had mild COVID-19 (a few samples of this study predate the infection). Cell type and time point are not known. This chain uses TRBV6-5 with TRBJ2-5; 15 positions match TRBD2. DNA of the CDR3: TGTGCCAGCAGTTGGGGGACTAGCGGGAGGAGGAAGACCCAGTACTTC. It codes for CASSWGTSGRRKTQYF.